This TCR beta chain was found in a study of technical replicates of blood from a few donors. Data came from immunoSEQ multiplex PCR; TCRdb stores just in-frame clones and leaves some out. The table has 55,000 to 75,000 clones, about 95% seen once. The CDR3 is made up of 17 amino acids. Trimming removed 4 bases from V and 0 bases from J; junction bases left unmatched: 10. Germline CDR1 MNHNS, CDR2 SASEGT. The source is a human donor in good health. Some clones in this sample may be carry-over from other donors' samples. This rearrangement joins TRBV6-1 to TRBJ1-2; 8 bases agree with TRBD1. Specimen: PBMCs. The chain's CDR3 is CASSVRTGKQTNYGYTF. The CDR3 coding sequence is TGTGCCAGCAGTGTTCGGACAGGGAAACAAACTAACTATGGCTACACCTTC.